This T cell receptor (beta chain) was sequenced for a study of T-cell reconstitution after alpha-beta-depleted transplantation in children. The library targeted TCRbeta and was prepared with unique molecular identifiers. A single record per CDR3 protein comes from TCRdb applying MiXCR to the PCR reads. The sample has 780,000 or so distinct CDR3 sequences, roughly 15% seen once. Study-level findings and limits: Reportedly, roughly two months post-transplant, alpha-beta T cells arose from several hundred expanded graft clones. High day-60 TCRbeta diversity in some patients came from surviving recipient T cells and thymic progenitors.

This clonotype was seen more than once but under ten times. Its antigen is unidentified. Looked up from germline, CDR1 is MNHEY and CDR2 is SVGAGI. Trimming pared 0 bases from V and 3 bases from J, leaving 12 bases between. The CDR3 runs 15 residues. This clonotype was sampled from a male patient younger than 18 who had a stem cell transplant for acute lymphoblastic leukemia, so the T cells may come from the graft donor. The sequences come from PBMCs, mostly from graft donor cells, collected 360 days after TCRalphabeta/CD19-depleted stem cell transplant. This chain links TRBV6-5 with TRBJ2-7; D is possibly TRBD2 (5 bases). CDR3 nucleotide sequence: TGTGCCAGCAGTTACTCTGGCCCCGCGGGCTACGAGCAGTACTTC. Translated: CASSYSGPAGYEQYF.